Sequencing of this TCR beta chain was carried out in a study of Graves' ophthalmopathy and Graves' hyperthyroidism. TCR beta CDR3 regions were amplified from RNA transcripts. First-round RT-PCR with HTBI primers preceded a second-round multiplex PCR. Each CDR3 protein is one row after TCRdb ran MiXCR on the multiplex PCR reads. Found here are hundreds of thousands of distinct CDR3 sequences, over 20% of them singletons; the top ten hold roughly 7.4%. This clonotype was recorded at least ten times. The sequence was obtained from a woman aged 18-35 years with stable Graves' hyperthyroidism. Some clones in this sample may be carry-over from other donors' samples. Sequenced sample: peripheral blood.

CDR3 sequence reads: CASSFWGEQYF. DNA for the CDR3: TGTGCCAGCAGTTTCTGGGGTGAGCAGTACTTC. This chain links TRBV28 with TRBJ2-7; D is ambiguous. Germline CDR1 MDHEN, CDR2 SYDVKM. Trimming took off 3 bases at V and 7 bases at J, with 7 bases between the two ends. This CDR3 comprises 11 residues.